This T cell receptor (beta chain) comes out of a study of Ad26.COV2.S vaccination and SARS-CoV-2 variants. Regarding treatment: some 19 received Ad26.COV2.S at low or high dose, single or two shots; 5 received placebo; per-sample allocation not given. Specimen acquisition occurred on day 63 following the initial vaccine or placebo injection. The donor's status was that of an adult aged 18-55 years in Boston. It was Wuhan-strain SARS-CoV-2 spike that the Ad26 vaccine vector expressed. Method: immunoSEQ multiplex PCR; TCRdb's copy keeps in-frame clones and lacks some. Of a few hundred thousand clones detected, around 82% appear once; the ten largest clones hold around 7%. V was clipped by 1 base and J by 4 bases; unmatched bases: 0. The CDR3 is made up of 14 amino acids. Looked up from germline, CDR1 is SGHAT and CDR2 is FQDESV (reference sequence). Findings and caveats of the study: The placebo group had lower spike-specific TCR breadth than the vaccine recipients did. Substantial response breadth was reportedly seen for spike-specific CD8+ and CD4+ T cells after vaccination.

On this clone: Its antigen is unknown.

The clonotype comes from a person aged 18-65 years who received the Ad26.COV2.S COVID-19 vaccine or a placebo. This sample comprised peripheral blood, obtained in a trial of Ad26.COV2.S vaccine versus placebo. The chain carries TRBV11-1 and TRBJ2-1, with 8 bases lining up with TRBD2. In nucleotides, the CDR3 is TGTGCCAGCAGCTTAGGACTAGCGTACAATGAGCAGTTCTTC. Protein: CASSLGLAYNEQFF.